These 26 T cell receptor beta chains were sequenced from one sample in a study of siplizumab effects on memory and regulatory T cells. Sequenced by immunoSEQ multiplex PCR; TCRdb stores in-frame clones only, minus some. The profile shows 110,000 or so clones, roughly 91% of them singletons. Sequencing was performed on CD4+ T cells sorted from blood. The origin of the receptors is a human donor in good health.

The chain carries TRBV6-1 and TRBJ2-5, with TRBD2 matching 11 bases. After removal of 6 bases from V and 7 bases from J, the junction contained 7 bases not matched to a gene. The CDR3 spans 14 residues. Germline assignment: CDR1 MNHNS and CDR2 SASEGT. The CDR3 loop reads CASRRMGTSGTQYF. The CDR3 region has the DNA TGTGCCAGCAGGCGAATGGGGACTAGCGGGACCCAGTACTTC.

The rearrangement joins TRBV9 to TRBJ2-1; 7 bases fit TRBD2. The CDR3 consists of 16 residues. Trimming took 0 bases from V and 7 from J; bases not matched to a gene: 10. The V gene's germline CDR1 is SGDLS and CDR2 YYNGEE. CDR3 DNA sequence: TGTGCCAGCAGCGTAGACGCGGCGGGAGTAAGGAATGAGCAGTTCTTC. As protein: CASSVDAAGVRNEQFF.

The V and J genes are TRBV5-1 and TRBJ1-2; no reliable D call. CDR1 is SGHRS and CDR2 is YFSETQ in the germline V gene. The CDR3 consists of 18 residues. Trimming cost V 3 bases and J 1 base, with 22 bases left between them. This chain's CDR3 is CASSSPKASNRFNYGYTF. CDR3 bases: TGCGCCAGCAGCTCCCCAAAGGCATCAAACCGCTTTAACTATGGCTACACCTTC.

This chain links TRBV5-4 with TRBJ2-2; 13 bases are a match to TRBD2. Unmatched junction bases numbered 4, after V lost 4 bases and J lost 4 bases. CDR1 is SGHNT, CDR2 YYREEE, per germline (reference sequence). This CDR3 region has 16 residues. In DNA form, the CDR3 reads TGTGCCAGCAGCCCCACTAGCGGGAGGGCCACCGGGGAGCTGTTTTTT. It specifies CASSPTSGRATGELFF.

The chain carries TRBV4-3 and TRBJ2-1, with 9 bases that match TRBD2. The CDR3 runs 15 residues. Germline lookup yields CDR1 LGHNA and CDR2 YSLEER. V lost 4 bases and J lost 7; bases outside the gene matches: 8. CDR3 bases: TGCGCCAGCAGCCCCGCTGCGGGAGGGACTAATGAGCAGTTCTTC. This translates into CASSPAAGGTNEQFF.

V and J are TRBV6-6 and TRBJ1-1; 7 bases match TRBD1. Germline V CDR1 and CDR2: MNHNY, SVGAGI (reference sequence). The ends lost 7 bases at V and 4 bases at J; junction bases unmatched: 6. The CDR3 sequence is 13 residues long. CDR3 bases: TGTGCCAGCATACTACAGGGGTCCACTGAAGCTTTCTTT. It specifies CASILQGSTEAFF.

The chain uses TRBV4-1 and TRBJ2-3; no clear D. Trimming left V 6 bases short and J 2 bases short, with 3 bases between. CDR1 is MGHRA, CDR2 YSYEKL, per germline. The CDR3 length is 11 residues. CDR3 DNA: TGCGCCAGCAGGTACACAGATACGCAGTATTTT. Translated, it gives CASRYTDTQYF.

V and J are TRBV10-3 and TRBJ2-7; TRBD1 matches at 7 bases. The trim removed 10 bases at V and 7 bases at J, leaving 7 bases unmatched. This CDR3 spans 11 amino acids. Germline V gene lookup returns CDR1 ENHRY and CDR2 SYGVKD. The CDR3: CATQGVGEQYF. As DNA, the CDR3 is TGTGCCACCCAGGGGGTGGGGGAGCAGTACTTC.

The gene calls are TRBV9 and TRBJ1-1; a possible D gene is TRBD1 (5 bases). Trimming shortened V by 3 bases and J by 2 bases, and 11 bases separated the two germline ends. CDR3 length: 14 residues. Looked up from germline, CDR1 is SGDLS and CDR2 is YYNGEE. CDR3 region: CASSGQSSNTEAFF. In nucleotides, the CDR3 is TGTGCCAGCAGCGGACAGTCATCTAACACTGAAGCTTTCTTT. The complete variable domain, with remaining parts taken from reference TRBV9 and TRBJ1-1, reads DSGVTQTPKHLITATGQRVTLRCSPRSGDLSVYWYQQSLDQGLQFLIQYYNGEERAKGNILERFSAQQFPDLHSELNLSSLELGDSALYFCASSGQSSNTEAFFGQGTRLTVV.

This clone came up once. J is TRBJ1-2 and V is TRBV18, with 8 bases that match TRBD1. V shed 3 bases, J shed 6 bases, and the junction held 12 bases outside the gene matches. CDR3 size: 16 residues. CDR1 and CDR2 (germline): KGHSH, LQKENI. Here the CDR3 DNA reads TGTGCCAGCTCACCGTCCCGAACAGGGGGAGAGGATGGCTACACCTTC. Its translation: CASSPSRTGGEDGYTF. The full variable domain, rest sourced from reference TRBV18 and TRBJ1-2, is NAGVMQNPRHLVRRRGQEARLRCSPMKGHSHVYWYRQLPEEGLKFMVYLQKENIIDESGMPKERFSAEFPKEGPSILRIQQVVRGDSAAYFCASSPSRTGGEDGYTFGSGTRLTVV.

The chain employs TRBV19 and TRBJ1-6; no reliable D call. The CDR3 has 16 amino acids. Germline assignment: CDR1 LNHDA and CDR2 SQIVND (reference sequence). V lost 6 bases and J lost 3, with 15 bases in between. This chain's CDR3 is CASRAADTYYNSPLHF. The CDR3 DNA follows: TGTGCCAGTAGGGCAGCAGACACCTACTATAATTCACCCCTCCACTTT.

CDR3 coding DNA: TGCAGCGCTCGGGCCCTCTCTGGAAACACCATATATTTT. Amino acid sequence: CSARALSGNTIYF. The chain couples TRBV29-1 to TRBJ1-3; no definite D call. CDR3 size: 13 residues. The germline V gene encodes CDR1 SQVTM and CDR2 ANQGSEA. Trimming pared 7 bases from V and 0 bases from J, leaving 10 bases between.

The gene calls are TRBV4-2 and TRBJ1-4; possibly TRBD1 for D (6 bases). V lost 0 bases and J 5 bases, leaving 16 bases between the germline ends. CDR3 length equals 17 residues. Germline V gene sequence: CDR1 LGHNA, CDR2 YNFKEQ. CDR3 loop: CASSQDLQTGKNEKLFF. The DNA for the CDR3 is TGTGCCAGCAGCCAAGACCTACAAACAGGGAAAAATGAAAAACTGTTTTTT.

CDR3 DNA: TGTGCCAGTAGTATCGGGCCCAGGAACACTGAAGCTTTCTTT. Translating gives CASSIGPRNTEAFF. The chain recombines TRBV19 with TRBJ1-1; D call uncertain. V lost 3 bases and J lost 1, with 9 bases in between. CDR3 length: 14 amino acids. Germline loops: CDR1 LNHDA, CDR2 SQIVND (reference sequence).

The CDR3 loop is CASSGRGHNEQFF. For the CDR3, the DNA is TGTGCCAGCAGCGGAAGGGGGCACAATGAGCAGTTCTTC. This chain joins TRBV9 and TRBJ2-1, with TRBD1 matching over 7 bases. Trimming removed 3 bases from V and 5 bases from J; junction bases left unmatched: 2. Germline lookup yields CDR1 SGDLS and CDR2 YYNGEE. CDR3 size: 13 residues.

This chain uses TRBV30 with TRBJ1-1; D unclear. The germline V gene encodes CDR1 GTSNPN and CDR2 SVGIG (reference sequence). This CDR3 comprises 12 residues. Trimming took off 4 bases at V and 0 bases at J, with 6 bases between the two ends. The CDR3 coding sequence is TGTGCCTGGACTAGGGTGAACACTGAAGCTTTCTTT. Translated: CAWTRVNTEAFF.

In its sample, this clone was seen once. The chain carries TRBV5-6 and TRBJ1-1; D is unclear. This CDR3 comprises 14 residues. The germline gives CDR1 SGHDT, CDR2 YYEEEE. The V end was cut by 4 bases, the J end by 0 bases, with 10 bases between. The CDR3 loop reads CASSLDGLNTEAFF. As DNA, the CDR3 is TGTGCCAGCAGCCTGGACGGATTGAACACTGAAGCTTTCTTT.

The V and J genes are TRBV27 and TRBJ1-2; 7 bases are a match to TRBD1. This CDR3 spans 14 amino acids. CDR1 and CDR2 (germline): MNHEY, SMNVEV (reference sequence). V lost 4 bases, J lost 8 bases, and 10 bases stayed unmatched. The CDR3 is CASSSQGGQRGYTF. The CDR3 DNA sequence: TGTGCCAGCAGTTCCCAAGGGGGACAGAGGGGCTACACCTTC.

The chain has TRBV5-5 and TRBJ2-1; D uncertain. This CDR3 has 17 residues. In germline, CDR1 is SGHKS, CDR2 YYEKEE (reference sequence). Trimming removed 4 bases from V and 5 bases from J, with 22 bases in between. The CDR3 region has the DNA TGTGCCAGCAGCCCCCAATTATCTCCGAGCCTAAACAATGAGCAGTTCTTC. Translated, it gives CASSPQLSPSLNNEQFF.

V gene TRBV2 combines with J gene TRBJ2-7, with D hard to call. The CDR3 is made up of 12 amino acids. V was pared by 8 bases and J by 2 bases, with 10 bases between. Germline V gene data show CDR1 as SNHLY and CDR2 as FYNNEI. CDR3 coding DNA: TGTGCCAGCGGCAGGTTCCCCTACGAGCAGTACTTC. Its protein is CASGRFPYEQYF. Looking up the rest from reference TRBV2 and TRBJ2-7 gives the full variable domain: EPEVTQTPSHQVTQMGQEVILRCVPISNHLYFYWYRQILGQKVEFLVSFYNNEISEKSEIFDDQFSVERPDGSNFTLKIRSTKLEDSAMYFCASGRFPYEQYFGPGTRLTVT.

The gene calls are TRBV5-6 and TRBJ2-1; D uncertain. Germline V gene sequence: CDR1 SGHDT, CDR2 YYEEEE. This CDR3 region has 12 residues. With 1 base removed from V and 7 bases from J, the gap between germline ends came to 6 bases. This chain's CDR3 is CASSLFTNEQFF. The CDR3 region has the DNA TGTGCCAGCAGCTTGTTCACAAATGAGCAGTTCTTC.

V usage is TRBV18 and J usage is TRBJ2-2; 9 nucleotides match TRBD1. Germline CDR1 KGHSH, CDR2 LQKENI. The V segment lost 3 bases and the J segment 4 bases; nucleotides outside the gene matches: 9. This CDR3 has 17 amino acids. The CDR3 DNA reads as TGTGCCAGCTCACCCTTCACCGGGACAGGGCCCACCGGGGAGCTGTTTTTT. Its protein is CASSPFTGTGPTGELFF.

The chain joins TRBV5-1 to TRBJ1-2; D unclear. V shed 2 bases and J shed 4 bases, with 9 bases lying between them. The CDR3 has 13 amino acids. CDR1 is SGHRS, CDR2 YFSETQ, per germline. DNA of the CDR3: TGCGCCAGCAGCTTATGGGCCACCTATGGCTACACCTTC. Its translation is CASSLWATYGYTF.

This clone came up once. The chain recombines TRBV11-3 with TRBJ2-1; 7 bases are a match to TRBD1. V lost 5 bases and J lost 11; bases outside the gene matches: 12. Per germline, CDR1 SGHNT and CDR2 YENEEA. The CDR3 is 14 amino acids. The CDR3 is CASSPHSRGKQQFF. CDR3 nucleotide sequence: TGTGCCAGCAGCCCTCACTCCAGGGGGAAGCAGCAGTTCTTC.

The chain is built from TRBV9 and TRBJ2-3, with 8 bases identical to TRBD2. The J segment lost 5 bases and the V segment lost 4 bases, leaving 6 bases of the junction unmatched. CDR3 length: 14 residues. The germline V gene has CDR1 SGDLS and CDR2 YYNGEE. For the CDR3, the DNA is TGTGCCAGCAGCTCGGGACTAGGATTAGATACGCAGTATTTT. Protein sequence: CASSSGLGLDTQYF.

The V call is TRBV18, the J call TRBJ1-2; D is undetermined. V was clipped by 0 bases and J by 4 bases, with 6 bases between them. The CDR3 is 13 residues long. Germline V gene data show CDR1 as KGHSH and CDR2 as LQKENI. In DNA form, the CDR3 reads TGTGCCAGCTCACCACCCCACAGCTATGGCTACACCTTC. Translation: CASSPPHSYGYTF.